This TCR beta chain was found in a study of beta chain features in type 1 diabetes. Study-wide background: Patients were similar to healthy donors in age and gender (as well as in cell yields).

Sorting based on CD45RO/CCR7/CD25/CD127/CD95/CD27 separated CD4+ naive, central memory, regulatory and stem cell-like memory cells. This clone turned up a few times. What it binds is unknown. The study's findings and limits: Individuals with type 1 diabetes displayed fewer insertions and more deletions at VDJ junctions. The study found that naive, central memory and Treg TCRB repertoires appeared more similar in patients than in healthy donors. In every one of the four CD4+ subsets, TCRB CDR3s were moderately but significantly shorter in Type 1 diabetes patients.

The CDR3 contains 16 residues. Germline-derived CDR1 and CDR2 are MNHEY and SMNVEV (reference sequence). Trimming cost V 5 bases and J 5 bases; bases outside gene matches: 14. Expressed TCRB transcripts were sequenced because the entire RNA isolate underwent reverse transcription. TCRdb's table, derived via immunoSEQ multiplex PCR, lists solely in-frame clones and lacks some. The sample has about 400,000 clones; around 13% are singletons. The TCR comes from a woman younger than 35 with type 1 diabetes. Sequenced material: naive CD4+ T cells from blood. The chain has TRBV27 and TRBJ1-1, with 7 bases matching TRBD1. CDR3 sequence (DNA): TGTGCCAGCAGTCCCTCGATAGTGGAGACAGGGACTGAAGCTTTCTTT. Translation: CASSPSIVETGTEAFF.